This is a list of T cell receptor beta chains from one sample in a study of blood T cell repertoires in COVID-19. Profiling relied on immunoSEQ multiplex PCR, and the TCRdb table lists in-frame clones only, not all of them. The data show just under 150,000 clones, about 80% seen once. The sequenced sample was peripheral blood. Receptor source: a human donor in a cohort sampled during active COVID-19. Each CDR3 is given with its conserved first and last residue. The D gene is left open where the match is weak. The size of a clone is reported for some rows only, either as once, few or many, or as a class for expanded clones.

.,TRBD2,TRBV5-1,TRBJ2-3,CASSGTSGTDTQYF,TGCGCCAGCAGCGGAACTAGCGGTACAGATACGCAGTATTTT
.,TRBD2,TRBV9,TRBJ2-3,CASSVGLAGVFSTDTQYF,TGTGCCAGCAGCGTAGGGCTAGCGGGAGTCTTTTCCACAGATACGCAGTATTTT
.,TRBD2,TRBV5-1,TRBJ2-3,CASSLEGAREGTDTQYF,TGCGCCAGCAGCTTGGAGGGAGCCCGGGAGGGCACAGATACGCAGTATTTT
.,TRBD1,TRBV28,TRBJ1-6,CASSLDQGGQRALHF,TGTGCCAGCAGTTTAGATCAGGGGGGCCAGAGGGCCCTCCACTTT
.,TRBD1,TRBV10-1,TRBJ1-3,CASRKTGSGNTIYF,TGCGCCAGCAGGAAGACAGGGTCTGGAAACACCATATATTTT
.,.,TRBV10-1,TRBJ2-4,CASSEGSQAKNIQYF,TGCGCCAGCAGTGAGGGCTCGCAAGCCAAAAACATTCAGTACTTC
.,TRBD1,TRBV7-9,TRBJ2-1,CASSSRQGARNEQFF,TGTGCCAGCAGCTCTAGACAGGGGGCGCGGAATGAGCAGTTCTTC
few,.,TRBV9,TRBJ2-1,CASSVAAALNNEQFF,TGTGCCAGCAGCGTAGCAGCGGCGCTTAACAATGAGCAGTTCTTC
few,.,TRBV12-3/TRBV12-4,TRBJ1-5,CASSRLRNQPQHF,TGTGCCAGCAGTCGGCTGAGGAATCAGCCCCAGCATTTT
.,.,TRBV19,TRBJ2-2,CAIIVRGTGELFF,TGTGCCATTATTGTCAGGGGCACCGGGGAGCTGTTTTTT
.,.,TRBV3-1/TRBV3-2,TRBJ2-3,CASSQMAGTDTQYF,TGTGCCAGCAGCCAAATGGCGGGGACAGATACGCAGTATTTT
.,.,TRBV5-1,TRBJ2-5,CASSLSPFTGQAIKTQYF,TGCGCCAGCAGCTTAAGCCCATTTACAGGGCAGGCGATTAAGACCCAGTACTTC
once,TRBD1,TRBV4-1,TRBJ1-2,CASSQSTGRGYTF,TGCGCCAGCAGCCAGTCGACAGGGCGCGGCTACACCTTC
few,TRBD1,TRBV25-1,TRBJ2-7,CASSRDRGYEQYF,TGTGCCAGCAGCCGGGACAGGGGCTACGAGCAGTACTTC
.,.,TRBV7-9,TRBJ2-4,CASSLRGADIQYF,TGTGCCAGCAGCCTACGGGGGGCAGACATTCAGTACTTC
.,TRBD1,TRBV6-6,TRBJ1-5,CASSPQGGGNQPQHF,TGTGCCAGCAGCCCCCAGGGGGGTGGCAATCAGCCCCAGCATTTT
once,TRBD2,TRBV5-1,TRBJ2-1,CASSPRGAGVNNEQFF,TGCGCCAGCAGCCCCAGGGGAGCGGGGGTAAACAATGAGCAGTTCTTC
.,.,TRBV27,TRBJ2-6,CASSLGQGNSGANVLTF,TGTGCCAGCAGTTTGGGCCAGGGGAACTCTGGGGCCAACGTCCTGACTTTC
once,.,TRBV3-1/TRBV3-2,TRBJ1-5,CASSQSKNQPQHF,TGTGCCAGCAGTCAAAGCAAAAATCAGCCCCAGCATTTT
.,.,TRBV4-1,TRBJ1-5,CASSQGPLTNQPQHF,TGCGCCAGCAGCCAAGGGCCATTAACCAATCAGCCCCAGCATTTT
.,.,TRBV6-5,TRBJ1-2,CASSSSSGVRGYTF,TGTGCCAGCAGCAGCTCCTCAGGGGTTCGAGGCTACACCTTC
.,.,TRBV6-5,TRBJ1-1,CASSFANAEAFF,TGTGCCAGCAGTTTCGCGAACGCTGAAGCTTTCTTT
.,TRBD1,TRBV19,TRBJ1-5,CASRGRDRGSLQPQHF,TGTGCCAGTAGGGGGCGGGACAGGGGGTCTTTGCAGCCCCAGCATTTT
.,.,TRBV27,TRBJ1-5,CASSLPGMGKVNQPQHF,TGTGCCAGCAGTTTGCCCGGTATGGGCAAGGTCAATCAGCCCCAGCATTTT
few,.,TRBV2,TRBJ2-2,CASREGAYTGELFF,TGTGCCAGCAGGGAGGGGGCCTACACCGGGGAGCTGTTTTTT
.,TRBD1,TRBV11-2,TRBJ1-2,CASSTSGTGGFLYGYTF,TGTGCCAGCAGTACCAGCGGGACAGGGGGCTTTCTCTATGGCTACACCTTC
.,TRBD1,TRBV30,TRBJ1-6,CAWSGQGTSYNSPLHF,TGTGCCTGGAGTGGACAGGGTACCTCCTATAATTCACCCCTCCACTTT
.,.,TRBV5-4,TRBJ2-3,CASSLRGAEDTQYF,TGTGCCAGCAGCTTGCGGGGGGCGGAAGATACGCAGTATTTT
.,.,TRBV7-9,TRBJ2-1,CASSLRVPRQGGSNEQFF,TGTGCCAGCAGCTTAAGGGTCCCTCGGCAGGGGGGTAGTAATGAGCAGTTCTTC
.,TRBD1,TRBV4-1,TRBJ1-5,CASSQDPGQGFQPQHF,TGCGCCAGCAGCCAAGATCCGGGACAGGGGTTTCAGCCCCAGCATTTT